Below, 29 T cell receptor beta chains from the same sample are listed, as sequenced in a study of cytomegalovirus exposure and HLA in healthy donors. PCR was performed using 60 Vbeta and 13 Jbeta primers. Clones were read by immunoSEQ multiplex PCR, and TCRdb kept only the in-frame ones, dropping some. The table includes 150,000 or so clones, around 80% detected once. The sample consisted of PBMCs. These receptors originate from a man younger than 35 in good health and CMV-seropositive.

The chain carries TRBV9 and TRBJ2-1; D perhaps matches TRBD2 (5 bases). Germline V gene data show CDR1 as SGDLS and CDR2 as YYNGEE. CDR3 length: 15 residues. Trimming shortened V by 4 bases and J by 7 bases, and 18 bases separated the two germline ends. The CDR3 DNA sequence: TGTGCCAGCAGCCGGAATCTAGTGTCGGGGAATGAGCAGTTCTTC. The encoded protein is CASSRNLVSGNEQFF. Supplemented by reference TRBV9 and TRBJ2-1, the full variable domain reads DSGVTQTPKHLITATGQRVTLRCSPRSGDLSVYWYQQSLDQGLQFLIQYYNGEERAKGNILERFSAQQFPDLHSELNLSSLELGDSALYFCASSRNLVSGNEQFFGPGTRLTVL.

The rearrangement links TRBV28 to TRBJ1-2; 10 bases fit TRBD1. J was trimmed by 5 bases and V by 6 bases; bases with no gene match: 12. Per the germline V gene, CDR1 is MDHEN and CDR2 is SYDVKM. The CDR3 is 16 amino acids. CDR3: CASRRPGTGVRYGYTF. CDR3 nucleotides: TGTGCCAGCAGGCGACCAGGGACAGGGGTTAGGTATGGCTACACCTTC.

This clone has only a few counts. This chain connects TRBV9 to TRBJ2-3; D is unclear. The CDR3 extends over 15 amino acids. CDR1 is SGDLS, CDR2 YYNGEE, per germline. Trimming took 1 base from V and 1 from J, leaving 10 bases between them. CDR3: CASSVHEPGTDTQYF. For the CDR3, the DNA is TGTGCCAGCAGCGTACACGAGCCGGGCACAGATACGCAGTATTTT.

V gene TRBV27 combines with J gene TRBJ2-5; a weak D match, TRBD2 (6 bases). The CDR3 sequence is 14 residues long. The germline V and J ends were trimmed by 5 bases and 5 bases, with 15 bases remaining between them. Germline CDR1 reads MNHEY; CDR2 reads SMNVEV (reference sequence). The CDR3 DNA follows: TGTGCCAGCAGTATGGCGGGACGCGGGGAGACCCAGTACTTC. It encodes CASSMAGRGETQYF.

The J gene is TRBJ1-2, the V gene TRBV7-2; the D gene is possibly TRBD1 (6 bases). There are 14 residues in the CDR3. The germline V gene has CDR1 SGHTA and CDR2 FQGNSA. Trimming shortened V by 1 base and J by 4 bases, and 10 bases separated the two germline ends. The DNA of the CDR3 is TGTGCCAGCAGCTTAGGCCCGACAGGCTATGGCTACACCTTC. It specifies CASSLGPTGYGYTF.

CDR3 bases: TGTGCCAGCTCACCCACAGACAGGGGGCGTCATCAGCCCCAGCATTTT. Its protein product is CASSPTDRGRHQPQHF. The J gene is TRBJ1-5, the V gene TRBV18, with 10 nucleotides matching TRBD1. The germline CDR1 and CDR2 sequences are KGHSH and LQKENI. The CDR3 sequence is 16 residues long. The V gene end was trimmed by 3 bases and the J gene end by 5 bases; junction bases not matched to a gene: 7.

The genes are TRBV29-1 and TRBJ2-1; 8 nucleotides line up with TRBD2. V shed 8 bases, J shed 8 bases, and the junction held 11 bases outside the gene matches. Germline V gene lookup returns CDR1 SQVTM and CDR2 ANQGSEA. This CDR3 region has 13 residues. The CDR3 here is CSSRTSGADEQFF. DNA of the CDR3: TGCAGCTCCCGAACTAGCGGTGCGGATGAGCAGTTCTTC.

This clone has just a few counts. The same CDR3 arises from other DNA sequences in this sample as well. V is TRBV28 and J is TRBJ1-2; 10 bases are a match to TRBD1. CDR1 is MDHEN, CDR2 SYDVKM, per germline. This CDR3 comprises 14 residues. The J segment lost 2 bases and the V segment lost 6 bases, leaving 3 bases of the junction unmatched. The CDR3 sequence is CASSLGQGNYGYTF. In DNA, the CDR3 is TGTGCCAGCAGCCTGGGACAGGGGAACTATGGCTACACCTTC.

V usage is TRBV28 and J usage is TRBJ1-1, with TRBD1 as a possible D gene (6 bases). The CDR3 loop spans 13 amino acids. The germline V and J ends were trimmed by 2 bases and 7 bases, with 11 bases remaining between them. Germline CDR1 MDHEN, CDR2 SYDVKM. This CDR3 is CASSLGGRHEAFF. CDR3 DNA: TGTGCCAGCAGTTTAGGGGGCAGGCATGAAGCTTTCTTT.

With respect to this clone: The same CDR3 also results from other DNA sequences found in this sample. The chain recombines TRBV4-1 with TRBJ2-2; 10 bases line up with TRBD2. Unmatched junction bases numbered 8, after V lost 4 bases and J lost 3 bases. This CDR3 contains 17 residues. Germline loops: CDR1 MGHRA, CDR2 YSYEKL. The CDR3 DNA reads TGCGCCAGCAGCCCTAGAGGGCTAGCGGGAGACACCGGGGAGCTGTTTTTT. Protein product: CASSPRGLAGDTGELFF.

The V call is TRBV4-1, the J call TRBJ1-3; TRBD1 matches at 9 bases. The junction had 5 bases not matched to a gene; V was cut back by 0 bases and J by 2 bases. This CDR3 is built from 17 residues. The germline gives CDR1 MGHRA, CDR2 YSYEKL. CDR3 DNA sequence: TGCGCCAGCAGCCAAGATCAGCACAGGGGGCCTGGAAACACCATATATTTT. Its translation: CASSQDQHRGPGNTIYF.

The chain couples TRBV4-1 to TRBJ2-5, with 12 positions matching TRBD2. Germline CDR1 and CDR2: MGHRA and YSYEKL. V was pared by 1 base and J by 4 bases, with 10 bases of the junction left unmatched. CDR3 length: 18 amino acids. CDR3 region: CASSQVATSGRRGETQYF. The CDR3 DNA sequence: TGCGCCAGCAGCCAAGTTGCGACTAGCGGGAGAAGGGGAGAGACCCAGTACTTC.

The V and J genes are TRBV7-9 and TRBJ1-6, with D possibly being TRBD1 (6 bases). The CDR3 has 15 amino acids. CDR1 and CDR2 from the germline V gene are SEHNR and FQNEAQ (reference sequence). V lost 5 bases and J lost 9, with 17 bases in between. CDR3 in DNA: TGTGCCAGCAGCCCACCCGGGCAGGGGCTTTCACCCCTCCACTTT. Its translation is CASSPPGQGLSPLHF.

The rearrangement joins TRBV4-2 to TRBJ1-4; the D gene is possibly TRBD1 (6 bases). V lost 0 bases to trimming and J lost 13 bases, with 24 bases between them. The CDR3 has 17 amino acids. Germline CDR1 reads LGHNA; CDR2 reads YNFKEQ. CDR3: CASSQESGTGLFLRLFF. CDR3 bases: TGTGCCAGCAGCCAAGAATCAGGCACAGGGTTGTTTCTGAGACTGTTTTTT.

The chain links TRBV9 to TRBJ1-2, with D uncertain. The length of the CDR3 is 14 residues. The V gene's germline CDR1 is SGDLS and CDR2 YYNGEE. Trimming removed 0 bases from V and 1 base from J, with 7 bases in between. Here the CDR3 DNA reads TGTGCCAGCAGCGTAGGCAGTCATAACTATGGCTACACCTTC. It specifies CASSVGSHNYGYTF.

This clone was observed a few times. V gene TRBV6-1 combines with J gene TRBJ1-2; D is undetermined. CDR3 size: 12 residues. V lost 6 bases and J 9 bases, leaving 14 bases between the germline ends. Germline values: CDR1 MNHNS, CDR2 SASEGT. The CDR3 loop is CASSGIIQSYTF. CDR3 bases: TGTGCCAGCAGCGGGATCATACAGAGCTACACCTTC.

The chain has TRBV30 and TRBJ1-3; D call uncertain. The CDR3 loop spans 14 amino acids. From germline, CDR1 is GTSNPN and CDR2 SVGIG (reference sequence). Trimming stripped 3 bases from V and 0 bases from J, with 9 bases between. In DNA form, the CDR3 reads TGTGCCTGGAGACAGCTTAGCTCTGGAAACACCATATATTTT. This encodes CAWRQLSSGNTIYF.

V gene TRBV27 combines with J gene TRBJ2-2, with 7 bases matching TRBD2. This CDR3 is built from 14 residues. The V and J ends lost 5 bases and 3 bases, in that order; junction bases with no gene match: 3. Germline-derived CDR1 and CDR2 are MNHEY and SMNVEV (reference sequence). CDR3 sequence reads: CASSGLEYTGELFF. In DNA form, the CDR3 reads TGTGCCAGCAGTGGACTAGAGTACACCGGGGAGCTGTTTTTT.

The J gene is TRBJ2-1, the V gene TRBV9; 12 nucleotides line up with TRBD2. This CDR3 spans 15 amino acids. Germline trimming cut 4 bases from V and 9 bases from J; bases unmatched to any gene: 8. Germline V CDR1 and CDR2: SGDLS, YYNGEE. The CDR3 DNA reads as TGTGCCAGCAGCCCTCGGACTAGCGGGGCCAGTGAGCAGTTCTTC. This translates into CASSPRTSGASEQFF.

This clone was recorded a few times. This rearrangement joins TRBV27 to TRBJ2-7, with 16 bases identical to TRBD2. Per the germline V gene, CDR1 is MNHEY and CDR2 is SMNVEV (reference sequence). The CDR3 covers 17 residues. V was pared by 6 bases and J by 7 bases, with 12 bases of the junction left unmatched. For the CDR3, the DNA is TGTGCCAGCAGCACCCCGGGACTAGCGGGAGGGCCAGGGGAGCAGTACTTC. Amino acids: CASSTPGLAGGPGEQYF.

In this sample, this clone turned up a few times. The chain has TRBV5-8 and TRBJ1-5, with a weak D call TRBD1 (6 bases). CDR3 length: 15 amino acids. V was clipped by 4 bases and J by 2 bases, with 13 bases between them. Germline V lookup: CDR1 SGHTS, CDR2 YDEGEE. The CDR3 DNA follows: TGTGCCAGCAGCCACACAGGGCTAGGCAATCAGCCCCAGCATTTT. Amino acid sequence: CASSHTGLGNQPQHF.

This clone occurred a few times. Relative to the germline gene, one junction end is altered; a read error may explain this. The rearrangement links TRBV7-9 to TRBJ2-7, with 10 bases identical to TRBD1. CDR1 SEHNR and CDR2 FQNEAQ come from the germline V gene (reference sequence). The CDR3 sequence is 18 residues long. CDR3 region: CSSSRDWTGTGDSYEQYF. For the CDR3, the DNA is TGTTCCAGCAGCAGAGACTGGACCGGGACAGGGGACTCCTACGAGCAGTACTTC.

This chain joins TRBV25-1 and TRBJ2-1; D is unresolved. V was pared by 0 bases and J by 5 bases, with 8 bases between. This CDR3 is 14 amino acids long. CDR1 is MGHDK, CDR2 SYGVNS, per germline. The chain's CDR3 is CASSEYTRDNEQFF. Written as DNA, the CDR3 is TGTGCCAGCAGTGAATATACCCGGGACAATGAGCAGTTCTTC.

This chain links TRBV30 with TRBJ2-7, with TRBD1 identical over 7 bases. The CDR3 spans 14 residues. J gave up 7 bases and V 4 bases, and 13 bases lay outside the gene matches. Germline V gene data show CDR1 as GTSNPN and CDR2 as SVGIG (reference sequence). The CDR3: CAWNTGRGSREQYF. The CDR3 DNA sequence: TGTGCCTGGAATACGGGCAGGGGGTCTAGGGAGCAGTACTTC.

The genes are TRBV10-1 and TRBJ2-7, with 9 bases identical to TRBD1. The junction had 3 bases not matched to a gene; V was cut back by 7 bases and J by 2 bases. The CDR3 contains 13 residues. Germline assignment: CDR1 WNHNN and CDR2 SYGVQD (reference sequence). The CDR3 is CASIRTGAYEQYF. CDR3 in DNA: TGCGCCAGCATTCGGACAGGGGCCTACGAGCAGTACTTC.

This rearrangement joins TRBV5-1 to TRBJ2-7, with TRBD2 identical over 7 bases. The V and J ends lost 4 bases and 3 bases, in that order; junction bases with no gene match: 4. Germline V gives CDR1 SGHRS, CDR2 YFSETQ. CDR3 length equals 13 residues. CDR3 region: CASSGGDFYEQYF. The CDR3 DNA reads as TGCGCCAGCAGCGGGGGGGACTTCTACGAGCAGTACTTC.

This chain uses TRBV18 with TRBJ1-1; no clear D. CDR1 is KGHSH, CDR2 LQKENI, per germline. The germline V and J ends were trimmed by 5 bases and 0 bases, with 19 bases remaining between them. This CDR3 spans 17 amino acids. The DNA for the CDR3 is TGTGCCAGCTCAAAAGGTCGGACGGGAAGCATGAACACTGAAGCTTTCTTT. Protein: CASSKGRTGSMNTEAFF. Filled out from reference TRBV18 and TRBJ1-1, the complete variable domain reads NAGVMQNPRHLVRRRGQEARLRCSPMKGHSHVYWYRQLPEEGLKFMVYLQKENIIDESGMPKERFSAEFPKEGPSILRIQQVVRGDSAAYFCASSKGRTGSMNTEAFFGQGTRLTVV.

CDR3 nucleotide sequence: TGTGCCAGCAGCTTGGCTCTCGAGCAGTACTTC. Translating gives CASSLALEQYF. The chain links TRBV5-6 to TRBJ2-7, with D uncertain. The CDR3 runs to 11 residues. Germline assignment: CDR1 SGHDT and CDR2 YYEEEE. Trimming removed 0 bases from V and 6 bases from J, with 4 bases in between. Filled out from reference TRBV5-6 and TRBJ2-7, the complete variable domain reads DAGVTQSPTHLIKTRGQQVTLRCSPKSGHDTVSWYQQALGQGPQFIFQYYEEEERQRGNFPDRFSGHQFPNYSSELNVNALLLGDSALYLCASSLALEQYFGPGTRLTVT.

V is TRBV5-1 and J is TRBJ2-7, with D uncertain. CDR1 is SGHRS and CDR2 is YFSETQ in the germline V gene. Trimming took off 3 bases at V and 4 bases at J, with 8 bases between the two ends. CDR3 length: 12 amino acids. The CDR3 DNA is TGCGCCAGCAGCTCTTACTCATACGAGCAGTACTTC. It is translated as CASSSYSYEQYF.